The TCR beta chain described here comes from a study of vaccination and CD4 T cells after COVID-19. As to treatment: roughly 10-day PBMC culture with coronavirus spike peptide pools or control peptides (ViraFEST assay). In this sample, this clonotype is medium-sized. Its antigen is currently unknown. With the Oncomine TCR Beta short-read assay, DNA from cultured CD4+ T cells was sequenced. TCRdb itself ran the PCR reads through MiXCR, one entry per CDR3 protein. This sample yields under 20,000 distinct CDR3 sequences, of which around 46% are seen a single time; approximately 7% belongs to the top ten. CDR1 and CDR2 from the germline V gene are DFQATT and SNEGSKA (reference sequence). The CDR3 consists of 14 residues. Trimming cost V 5 bases and J 1 base, with 11 bases left between them.

The chain recombines TRBV20-1 with TRBJ2-2, with D possibly matching TRBD1 (5 bases). Sequencing used CD4+ T cells from blood, cultured in vitro, obtained after SARS-CoV-2 vaccination. The TCR was taken from a human donor who had recovered from COVID-19. CDR3 DNA: TGCAGTGCTGTAACAACAGGGAACACCGGGGAGCTGTTTTTT. Its protein product is CSAVTTGNTGELFF.